The clone carrying this TCR beta chain appeared many times. Germline CDR1 MRHNA, CDR2 SNTAGT. V dropped 3 bases and J dropped 1 base, with 11 bases sitting between them. CDR3 length equals 15 residues. This entry comes from a study of blood T cell repertoires in COVID-19. In the study overall: PBMCs, B-cell-depleted T cells, or T cells provided the cDNA or gDNA that made up the material.

Per the original methods: Estimation of nucleated cell counts relied on the amplification of reference gene primers. This table comes from immunoSEQ multiplex PCR, and its TCRdb copy is limited to in-frame clones, with some not included. Clonal size and the V and J genes are those of that table, whereas D and trimming came from the DNA. The data contain about 280,000 clones, about 80% of them seen just once; the ten biggest clones take up approximately 9%. The sample consisted of peripheral blood. The chain employs TRBV6-4 and TRBJ2-3; the D is unclear. This sequence was found in a woman aged 45-65 years who had recovered from COVID-19. The CDR3 loop reads CASSERSEGTDTQYF. The DNA of the CDR3 is TGTGCCAGCAGTGAACGGAGCGAGGGCACAGATACGCAGTATTTT.